This T cell receptor beta chain was sequenced for a study of OX40 agonist ivuxolimab in advanced cancers. At the level of the study: Patients in dose escalation had liver, melanoma, kidney or head and neck cancers.

Patients were ruled out by autoimmune disease history or systemic immunosuppression. Blood samples were obtained at baseline, cycle 4 day 1, and cycle 7 day 1. V shed 3 bases, J shed 1 base, and the junction held 8 bases outside the gene matches. Looked up from germline, CDR1 is SGDLS and CDR2 is YYNGEE. The CDR3 is made up of 17 amino acids. Assay: immunoSEQ multiplex PCR; the TCRdb copy retains only in-frame clones and omits some. The sample yields around 61,000 clones, roughly 80% seen once. Material: CD4+ or CD8+ T cells sorted from blood, obtained in a trial of the OX40 agonist ivuxolimab. This TCR came from an adult with an advanced solid tumor such as melanoma, head and neck, liver or kidney cancer. The V call is TRBV9, the J call TRBJ2-3; 10 bases agree with TRBD2. CDR3 DNA: TGTGCCAGCAGCGCCACCCTCGGGACTAGCGGCACAGATACGCAGTATTTT. Its protein product is CASSATLGTSGTDTQYF.